A selection of T cell receptor beta chains follows, all from one sample in a study of blood T cell repertoires in COVID-19. Assay: immunoSEQ multiplex PCR; the TCRdb copy retains only in-frame clones and omits some. This sample yields around 340,000 clones, of which roughly 90% are seen a single time; around 0.92% belongs to the top ten. Input material: PBMCs or T cells enriched from blood (not recorded which). These receptors all stem from a woman in her thirties who had been exposed to COVID-19. Both conserved end residues are part of each CDR3. A D gene is named only where the DNA matches it firmly.

len: 13
d_gene: -
v_gene: TRBV24-1
j_gene: TRBJ2-7
CDR3aa: CATSEPGAYEQYF
CDR3nt: TGTGCCACCAGTGAACCGGGGGCCTACGAGCAGTACTTC

len: 12
d_gene: -
v_gene: TRBV29-1
j_gene: TRBJ2-1
CDR3aa: CSAQESYNEQFF
CDR3nt: TGCAGCGCACAGGAATCCTACAATGAGCAGTTCTTC

len: 13
d_gene: -
v_gene: TRBV27
j_gene: TRBJ1-2
CDR3aa: CASSPSRGYGYTF
CDR3nt: TGTGCCAGCAGCCCTAGCCGGGGGTATGGCTACACCTTC

len: 15
d_gene: TRBD2
v_gene: TRBV5-1
j_gene: TRBJ2-1
CDR3aa: CASSSGMENYNEQFF
CDR3nt: TGCGCCAGCAGTAGCGGGATGGAGAACTACAATGAGCAGTTCTTC

len: 19
d_gene: TRBD2
v_gene: TRBV11-2
j_gene: TRBJ2-1
CDR3aa: CASSLVGITVSGSDNEQFF
CDR3nt: TGTGCCAGCAGCTTAGTGGGTATAACCGTTAGCGGGAGTGACAATGAGCAGTTCTTC

len: 19
d_gene: -
v_gene: TRBV7-9
j_gene: TRBJ1-4
CDR3aa: CASSLVQGSVGTNREKLFF
CDR3nt: TGTGCCAGCAGCTTAGTGCAGGGCAGCGTTGGAACCAATAGAGAAAAACTGTTTTTT

len: 14
d_gene: TRBD1
v_gene: TRBV19
j_gene: TRBJ1-2
CDR3aa: CASSIGTGNYGYTF
CDR3nt: TGTGCCAGTAGTATTGGGACAGGGAACTATGGCTACACCTTC

len: 15
d_gene: TRBD2
v_gene: TRBV19
j_gene: TRBJ2-3
CDR3aa: CASRLAGGITDTQYF
CDR3nt: TGTGCCAGTCGACTAGCGGGAGGGATCACAGATACGCAGTATTTT

len: 12
d_gene: TRBD1
v_gene: TRBV19
j_gene: TRBJ1-2
CDR3aa: CASSPGQPAYTF
CDR3nt: TGTGCCAGTAGTCCGGGACAGCCAGCTTACACCTTC

len: 15
d_gene: TRBD1
v_gene: TRBV3-1/TRBV3-2
j_gene: TRBJ2-7
CDR3aa: CASSQGWTGSIEQYF
CDR3nt: TGTGCCAGCAGCCAAGGGTGGACAGGGTCCATCGAGCAGTACTTC